One and the same sample provided the 31 T cell receptor beta chains below, sequenced in a study of control samples from healthy donors and cancer patients (TCRdb year 2020). Preparation of the library involved the immunoSEQ multiplex PCR assay. TCRdb obtained this table from immuneACCESS and retained in-frame rearrangements with V and J assigned. These tables miss some clones; where compared with another copy, unresolved V genes account for less than half of the shortfall, and the remainder is unexplained. The sample table records fewer than 70,000 clones; approximately 88% of these occur just once. The ten top clones hold approximately 2.8% of the sample. The sequenced sample was PBMCs. All receptors derive from a woman in her forties or fifties with lung cancer.

This clone was counted a few times. The rearrangement uses TRBV11-1 and TRBJ2-5, with TRBD1 matching 7 bases. The CDR3 is 15 residues long. Germline V gene sequence: CDR1 SGHAT, CDR2 FQDESV (reference sequence). The J segment lost 5 bases and the V segment lost 0 bases, leaving 6 bases of the junction unmatched. The CDR3 coding sequence is TGTGCCAGCAGCTTAGCGCAAGGGGGCTCTGAGACCCAGTACTTC. Protein product: CASSLAQGGSETQYF.

This clone was detected once. The genes are TRBV7-2 and TRBJ2-2; 9 positions match TRBD1. Trimming removed 1 base from V and 5 bases from J; junction bases left unmatched: 5. The CDR3 runs 16 residues. Germline CDR1 and CDR2: SGHTA and FQGNSA. CDR3 loop: CASSLGGDRVTGELFF. The DNA of the CDR3 is TGTGCCAGCAGCTTAGGGGGGGACAGGGTTACCGGGGAGCTGTTTTTT.

This clone was seen a few times. This specimen includes other DNA sequences encoding the same CDR3. This chain joins TRBV5-1 and TRBJ1-4; 9 bases align to TRBD1. V shed 2 bases, J shed 8 bases, and the junction held 4 bases outside the gene matches. Germline V gene sequence: CDR1 SGHRS, CDR2 YFSETQ. The CDR3 runs to 14 residues. CDR3 DNA: TGCGCCAGCAGCTTAGGACAGGGGAGGGAAAAACTGTTTTTT. Protein sequence: CASSLGQGREKLFF.

This chain connects TRBV10-3 to TRBJ2-3; maybe TRBD1 (5 bases). Trimming removed 7 bases from V and 3 bases from J, with 20 bases in between. The CDR3 covers 16 residues. The germline gives CDR1 ENHRY, CDR2 SYGVKD. The CDR3 is CAIKPGQGSLTDTQYF. The DNA for the CDR3 is TGTGCCATCAAACCCGGGCAGGGATCCCTAACAGATACGCAGTATTTT.

J is TRBJ2-1 and V is TRBV30, with 10 bases aligning to TRBD2. Trimming took 5 bases from V and 9 from J; bases not matched to a gene: 13. The CDR3 sequence is 15 residues long. Germline V gene lookup returns CDR1 GTSNPN and CDR2 SVGIG (reference sequence). The CDR3 here is CAWQSKRGGRIEQFF. For the CDR3, the DNA is TGTGCCTGGCAATCTAAGCGGGGGGGCCGAATTGAGCAGTTCTTC. The whole variable domain, remainder taken from reference TRBV30 and TRBJ2-1, is SQTIHQWPATLVQPVGSPLSLECTVEGTSNPNLYWYRQAAGRGLQLLFYSVGIGQISSEVPQNLSASRPQDRQFILSSKKLLLSDSGFYLCAWQSKRGGRIEQFFGPGTRLTVL.

This chain links TRBV6-6 with TRBJ2-1; D ambiguous. The CDR3 consists of 13 residues. V was shortened by 0 bases and J by 11 bases, with 11 bases between the two germline ends. Germline V gene lookup returns CDR1 MNHNY and CDR2 SVGAGI (reference sequence). The CDR3 region is CASSYSTQPKQFF. The CDR3, as DNA: TGTGCCAGCAGTTACTCGACCCAGCCCAAGCAGTTCTTC.

This chain links TRBV5-8 with TRBJ1-3, with D hard to call. Germline lookup yields CDR1 SGHTS and CDR2 YDEGEE. Trimming removed 2 bases at V and 10 bases at J, with 10 bases between. This CDR3 contains 12 residues. DNA for the CDR3: TGTGCCAGCAGCTTCCTCGAGTCTACCATATATTTT. Its protein is CASSFLESTIYF. The variable domain in full, completed from reference TRBV5-8 and TRBJ1-3, reads EAGVTQSPTHLIKTRGQQATLRCSPISGHTSVYWYQQALGLGLQFLLWYDEGEERNRGNFPPRFSGRQFPNYSSELNVNALELEDSALYLCASSFLESTIYFGEGSWLTVV.

This chain links TRBV6-1 with TRBJ2-3; TRBD1 agrees at 11 bases. The CDR3 has 15 amino acids. The junction had 3 bases not matched to a gene; V was cut back by 3 bases and J by 4 bases. Germline loops: CDR1 MNHNS, CDR2 SASEGT. Here the CDR3 reads CASSDAGQGADTQYF. In DNA, the CDR3 is TGTGCCAGCAGTGATGCGGGACAGGGGGCAGATACGCAGTATTTT.

The CDR3 sequence is CASSHDKSGNEQYF. The CDR3 DNA sequence: TGTGCCAGCTCACACGACAAAAGCGGCAACGAGCAGTACTTC. V usage is TRBV18 and J usage is TRBJ2-7; D perhaps matches TRBD2 (5 bases). Germline V gene lookup returns CDR1 KGHSH and CDR2 LQKENI. The CDR3 has 14 residues. The V gene lost 4 bases and the J gene lost 5 bases, with 15 bases spanning the gap.

V is TRBV29-1 and J is TRBJ1-2; D is uncertain. Trimming shortened V by 7 bases and J by 3 bases, and 15 bases separated the two germline ends. This CDR3 spans 13 amino acids. CDR1 and CDR2 from the germline V gene are SQVTM and ANQGSEA. CDR3 sequence (DNA): TGCAGCGCCGTAGGGAGAGGAGACTATGGCTACACCTTC. This translates into CSAVGRGDYGYTF.

The rearrangement joins TRBV27 to TRBJ2-3, with 16 positions matching TRBD2. V shed 6 bases, J shed 4 bases, and the junction held 10 bases outside the gene matches. Germline-derived CDR1 and CDR2 are MNHEY and SMNVEV (reference sequence). This CDR3 contains 18 residues. CDR3 region: CASSSPGLAGGPADTQYF. The CDR3 nucleotides read TGTGCCAGCAGCTCCCCGGGACTAGCGGGGGGGCCGGCAGATACGCAGTATTTT.

V and J are TRBV6-6 and TRBJ2-7; the match to TRBD1 covers 9 bases. Losses at the gene ends were 6 bases for V and 2 bases for J; bases not matched to a gene: 5. CDR1 MNHNY and CDR2 SVGAGI come from the germline V gene (reference sequence). The CDR3 is 14 residues long. The chain's CDR3 is CASRSGTGTYEQYF. The CDR3 region has the DNA TGTGCCAGCAGGTCCGGGACAGGGACCTACGAGCAGTACTTC.

The gene calls are TRBV9 and TRBJ2-3, with no clear D. Trimming took off 7 bases at V and 4 bases at J, with 19 bases between the two ends. This CDR3 contains 15 residues. The V gene's germline CDR1 is SGDLS and CDR2 YYNGEE. As DNA, the CDR3 is TGTGCCAGCTCTCTATTTGGAGCCCCCTCAGATACGCAGTATTTT. This sequence encodes CASSLFGAPSDTQYF.

This chain joins TRBV28 and TRBJ2-7; 7 positions match TRBD1. J was trimmed by 3 bases and V by 6 bases; bases with no gene match: 11. CDR3 length: 15 residues. CDR1 MDHEN and CDR2 SYDVKM come from the germline V gene. CDR3 nucleotide sequence: TGTGCCAGCAGCGCTCCGGGACAGAGATTCTACGAGCAGTACTTC. This codes for CASSAPGQRFYEQYF. Full variable domain (outside the CDR3, taken from reference TRBV28 and TRBJ2-7): DVKVTQSSRYLVKRTGEKVFLECVQDMDHENMFWYRQDPGLGLRLIYFSYDVKMKEKGDIPEGYSVSREKKERFSLILESASTNQTSMYLCASSAPGQRFYEQYFGPGTRLTVT.

The CDR3 bases are TGTGCCAGCAGCTCCGTGCGGGACATCGGGGCCAACGTCCTGACTTTC. This codes for CASSSVRDIGANVLTF. The V and J genes are TRBV7-9 and TRBJ2-6, with D possibly being TRBD1 or TRBD2 (6 bases each). V dropped 4 bases and J dropped 4 bases, with 14 bases sitting between them. CDR1 and CDR2 (germline): SEHNR, FQNEAQ (reference sequence). The CDR3 loop spans 16 amino acids.

This clone showed up just a few times. This chain links TRBV9 with TRBJ1-3; D is unclear. Germline V CDR1 and CDR2: SGDLS, YYNGEE. Trimming shortened V by 2 bases and J by 0 bases, and 12 bases separated the two germline ends. The CDR3 totals 16 residues. The CDR3 sequence is CASSVSITSSGNTIYF. The CDR3 DNA is TGTGCCAGCAGCGTCTCGATTACGAGCTCTGGAAACACCATATATTTT.

The DNA for the CDR3 is TGTGCCACGTGGGAACGGGGGGGGAGCTCCTACGAGCAGTACTTC. Its protein product is CATWERGGSSYEQYF. The chain uses TRBV27 and TRBJ2-7; 8 bases agree with TRBD2. Trimming at V came to 10 bases and at J to 0 bases, leaving 11 bases not matched to a gene. Germline V gives CDR1 MNHEY, CDR2 SMNVEV (reference sequence). The CDR3 loop spans 15 amino acids.

This rearrangement joins TRBV5-1 to TRBJ2-5; possible D gene TRBD1, 6 bases. Germline lookup yields CDR1 SGHRS and CDR2 YFSETQ. The CDR3 is 16 amino acids. Trimming took off 3 bases at V and 4 bases at J, with 19 bases between the two ends. The CDR3: CASSSGVQGKGETQYF. The CDR3, as DNA: TGCGCCAGCAGCTCAGGGGTGCAGGGGAAGGGAGAGACCCAGTACTTC.

The sample holds a few counts of this clone. This rearrangement joins TRBV5-5 to TRBJ1-1; D not certain. Germline lookup yields CDR1 SGHKS and CDR2 YYEKEE (reference sequence). The V end was cut by 3 bases, the J end by 0 bases, with 12 bases between. CDR3 size: 15 residues. The CDR3 nucleotides read TGTGCCAGCAGCTGGCCAGGAGCCATGAACACTGAAGCTTTCTTT. Amino acids: CASSWPGAMNTEAFF.

The rearrangement uses TRBV5-1 and TRBJ2-3; D might be TRBD2 (6 bases). The V and J ends lost 2 bases and 2 bases respectively, with 9 bases between them. CDR1 and CDR2 from the germline V gene are SGHRS and YFSETQ. The CDR3 loop spans 14 amino acids. The chain's CDR3 is CASSLGGNTDTQYF. The DNA of the CDR3 is TGCGCCAGCAGCTTAGGAGGGAACACAGATACGCAGTATTTT.

This clone was picked up a small number of times. The chain couples TRBV3-1 (or the pseudogene TRBV3-2) to TRBJ2-7, with 7 bases lining up with TRBD2. The V segment lost 4 bases and the J segment 5 bases; nucleotides outside the gene matches: 8. The germline V gene has CDR1 LGHDT and CDR2 YNNKEL (reference sequence). This CDR3 is built from 14 residues. In nucleotides, the CDR3 is TGTGCCAGCAGCCGGAGCGCGGGAGTCCACGAGCAGTACTTC. Its protein is CASSRSAGVHEQYF.

The chain carries TRBV2 and TRBJ2-6; D unclear. CDR3 length: 15 residues. The V gene lost 1 base and the J gene lost 0 bases, with 4 bases spanning the gap. Germline V lookup: CDR1 SNHLY, CDR2 FYNNEI. CDR3 sequence reads: CASSEDASGANVLTF. The CDR3 DNA is TGTGCCAGCAGTGAAGACGCCTCTGGGGCCAACGTCCTGACTTTC.

This clone qualifies as medium-sized. This sequence joins TRBV9 and TRBJ2-3; 7 bases agree with TRBD2. V shed 4 bases, J shed 4 bases, and the junction held 9 bases outside the gene matches. The CDR3 has 15 residues. CDR1 is SGDLS, CDR2 YYNGEE, per germline. Here the CDR3 DNA reads TGTGCCAGCAGCCCATATGGGGGGGGAGCAGATACGCAGTATTTT. Encoded protein: CASSPYGGGADTQYF.

Comments on this clone: This specimen includes other DNA sequences encoding the same CDR3. The gene calls are TRBV20-1 and TRBJ2-5; D unresolved. Trimming removed 5 bases from V and 3 bases from J, with 4 bases in between. The CDR3 is made up of 10 amino acids. From germline, CDR1 is DFQATT and CDR2 SNEGSKA (reference sequence). CDR3 residues: CSARKETQYF. DNA of the CDR3: TGCAGTGCTCGTAAAGAGACCCAGTACTTC.

The gene calls are TRBV27 and TRBJ2-3; no clear D. This CDR3 has 12 residues. From germline, CDR1 is MNHEY and CDR2 SMNVEV (reference sequence). Trimming left V 4 bases short and J 4 bases short, with 6 bases between. In DNA form, the CDR3 reads TGTGCCAGCAGTTCCCCCCCAGATACGCAGTATTTT. This codes for CASSSPPDTQYF.

This chain uses TRBV18 with TRBJ1-1, with 9 positions matching TRBD1. Germline CDR1 reads KGHSH; CDR2 reads LQKENI. V trimming: 5 bases; J trimming: 5 bases; junction bases outside the gene matches: 6. The CDR3 is 14 residues long. In DNA form, the CDR3 reads TGTGCCAGCTCAGATGATGGGACAGGGACTGAAGCTTTCTTT. Translation gives CASSDDGTGTEAFF.

The chain uses TRBV30 and TRBJ1-1, with D unresolved. The V and J ends lost 3 bases and 1 base respectively, with 15 bases between them. CDR1 GTSNPN and CDR2 SVGIG come from the germline V gene (reference sequence). The CDR3 contains 15 residues. The CDR3 DNA follows: TGTGCCTGGAGCCTTACCGGCAGACGGAACACTGAAGCTTTCTTT. It translates to CAWSLTGRRNTEAFF.

The chain carries TRBV18 and TRBJ2-1; TRBD2 matches at 8 bases. CDR3 length: 15 amino acids. Trimming at V came to 2 bases and at J to 6 bases, leaving 6 bases not matched to a gene. The germline gives CDR1 KGHSH, CDR2 LQKENI. CDR3 loop: CASSPSSGASNEQFF. The CDR3 coding sequence is TGTGCCAGCTCACCAAGTAGCGGGGCGTCCAATGAGCAGTTCTTC.

This chain connects TRBV11-2 to TRBJ1-3; D remains unclear. Trimming shortened V by 5 bases and J by 2 bases, and 10 bases separated the two germline ends. Germline lookup yields CDR1 SGHAT and CDR2 FQNNGV. The CDR3 length is 14 residues. The CDR3 nucleotides read TGTGCCAGCAGCCTGGATGTGACTGGAAACACCATATATTTT. Its translation is CASSLDVTGNTIYF.

The V gene is TRBV27, the J gene TRBJ2-2, with 14 bases fitting TRBD2. Looked up from germline, CDR1 is MNHEY and CDR2 is SMNVEV (reference sequence). The CDR3 extends over 19 amino acids. V was pared by 6 bases and J by 7 bases, with 16 bases of the junction left unmatched. CDR3 DNA: TGTGCCAGCAGCCGAGACTTGGGACTAGCGGGGGAGAAGATCGGGGAGCTGTTTTTT. Amino acid sequence: CASSRDLGLAGEKIGELFF.

The chain couples TRBV15 to TRBJ2-4; D gene uncertain. Germline-derived CDR1 and CDR2 are LNHNV and YYDKDF (reference sequence). V lost 0 bases and J lost 6, with 6 bases in between. The CDR3 is made up of 13 amino acids. The DNA for the CDR3 is TGTGCCACCAGCAGAGATCTTGGAAACATTCAGTACTTC. Residues: CATSRDLGNIQYF.